This T cell receptor (beta chain) came from a study of blood T cells in healthy people across ages. Through a sample-barcoded 5' primer and a J-beta primer mix, a second PCR was run for roughly 7 to 11 cycles. A minimum of 3 million CDR3-containing paired-end reads was obtained for each sample. TCRdb re-called the 5' RACE reads with MiXCR, one entry per CDR3 protein. Of 800,000 or so distinct CDR3 sequences in the sample, 25% were seen once. CDR1 SQVTM and CDR2 ANQGSEA come from the germline V gene. The V and J ends lost 4 bases and 2 bases, in that order; junction bases with no gene match: 5. This CDR3 region has 15 residues. These data were also filed under a second study, of T cells of mothers and their children. Turning to that study: Every mother produced more than 8.5 million TCR beta CDR3 reads, whereas every child provided 3 million to 3.5 million.

The chain employs TRBV29-1 and TRBJ2-4, with 10 bases aligning to TRBD2. The sequencing sample was made of blood. The TCR sequence derives from a boy aged 5-17 years in good health. CDR3 DNA sequence: TGCAGCGTTGCCAGCGGGGGGGGATCCAAAAACATTCAGTACTTC. Translation gives CSVASGGGSKNIQYF. The full variable domain, rest sourced from reference TRBV29-1 and TRBJ2-4, is SAVISQKPSRDICQRGTSLTIQCQVDSQVTMMFWYRQQPGQSLTLIATANQGSEATYESGFVIDKFPISRPNLTFSTLTVSNMSPEDSSIYLCSVASGGGSKNIQYFGAGTRLSVL.